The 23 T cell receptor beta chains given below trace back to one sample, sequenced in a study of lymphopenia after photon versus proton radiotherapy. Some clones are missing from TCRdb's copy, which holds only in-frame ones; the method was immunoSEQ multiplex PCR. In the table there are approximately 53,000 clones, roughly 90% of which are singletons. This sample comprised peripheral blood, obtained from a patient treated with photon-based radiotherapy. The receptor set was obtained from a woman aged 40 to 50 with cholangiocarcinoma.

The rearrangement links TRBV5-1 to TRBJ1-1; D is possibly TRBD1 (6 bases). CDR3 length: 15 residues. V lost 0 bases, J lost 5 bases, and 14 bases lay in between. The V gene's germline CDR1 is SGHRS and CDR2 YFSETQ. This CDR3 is CASSLGPGARTEAFF. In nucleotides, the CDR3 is TGCGCCAGCAGCTTGGGTCCGGGGGCGCGGACTGAAGCTTTCTTT.

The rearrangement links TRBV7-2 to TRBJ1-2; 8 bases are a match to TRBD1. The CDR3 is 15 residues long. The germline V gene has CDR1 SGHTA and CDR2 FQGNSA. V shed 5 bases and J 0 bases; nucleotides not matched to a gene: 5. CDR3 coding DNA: TGTGCCAGCAGCGAAACAGGGGGAGCTAACTATGGCTACACCTTC. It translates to CASSETGGANYGYTF.

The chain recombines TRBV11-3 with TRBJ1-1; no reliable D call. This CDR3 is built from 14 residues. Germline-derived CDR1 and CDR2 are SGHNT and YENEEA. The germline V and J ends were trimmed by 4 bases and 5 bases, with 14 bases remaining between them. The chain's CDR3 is CASSSSSMATEAFF. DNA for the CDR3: TGTGCCAGCAGCTCATCCTCTATGGCAACTGAAGCTTTCTTT. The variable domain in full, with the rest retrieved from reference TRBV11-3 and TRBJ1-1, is EAGVVQSPRYKIIEKKQPVAFWCNPISGHNTLYWYLQNLGQGPELLIRYENEEAVDDSQLPKDRFSAERLKGVDSTLKIQPAELGDSAVYLCASSSSSMATEAFFGQGTRLTVV.

The DNA of the CDR3 is TGTGCCTGGAATCTACAGGGGTTTAGCAATCAGCCCCAGCATTTT. Its translation is CAWNLQGFSNQPQHF. V and J are TRBV30 and TRBJ1-5; 7 nucleotides line up with TRBD1. This CDR3 has 15 residues. The J segment lost 0 bases and the V segment lost 4 bases, leaving 6 bases of the junction unmatched. Germline CDR1 is GTSNPN and CDR2 is SVGIG (reference sequence).

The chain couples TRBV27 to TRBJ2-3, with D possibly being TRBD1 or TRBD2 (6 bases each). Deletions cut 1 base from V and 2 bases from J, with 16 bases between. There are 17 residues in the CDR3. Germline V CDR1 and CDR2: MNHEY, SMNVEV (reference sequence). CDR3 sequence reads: CASSLYARGQTTDTQYF. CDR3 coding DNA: TGTGCCAGCAGTTTATACGCTCGGGGGCAGACCACAGATACGCAGTATTTT.

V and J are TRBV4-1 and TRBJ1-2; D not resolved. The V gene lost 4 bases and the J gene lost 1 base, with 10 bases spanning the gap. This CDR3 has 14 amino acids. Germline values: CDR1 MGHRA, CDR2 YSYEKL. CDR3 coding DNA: TGCGCCAGCAGCCCAGAGAGGTTTAACTATGGCTACACCTTC. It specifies CASSPERFNYGYTF.

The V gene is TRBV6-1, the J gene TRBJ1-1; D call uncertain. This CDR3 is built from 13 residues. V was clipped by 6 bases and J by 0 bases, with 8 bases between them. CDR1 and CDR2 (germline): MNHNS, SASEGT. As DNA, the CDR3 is TGTGCCAGCAGCTCCGGACTGAACACTGAAGCTTTCTTT. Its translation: CASSSGLNTEAFF.

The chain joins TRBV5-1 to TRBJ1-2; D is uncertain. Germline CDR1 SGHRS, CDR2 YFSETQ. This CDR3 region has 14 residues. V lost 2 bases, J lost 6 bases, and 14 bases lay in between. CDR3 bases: TGCGCCAGCAGCTTTAGGTTGTCAGAGGATGGCTACACCTTC. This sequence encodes CASSFRLSEDGYTF.

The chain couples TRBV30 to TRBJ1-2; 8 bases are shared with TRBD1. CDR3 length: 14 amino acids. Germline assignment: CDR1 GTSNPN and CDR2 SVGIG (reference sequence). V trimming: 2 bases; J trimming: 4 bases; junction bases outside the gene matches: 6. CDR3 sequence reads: CAWSRDRGPYGYTF. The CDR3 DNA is TGTGCCTGGAGTCGCGACAGGGGTCCCTATGGCTACACCTTC.

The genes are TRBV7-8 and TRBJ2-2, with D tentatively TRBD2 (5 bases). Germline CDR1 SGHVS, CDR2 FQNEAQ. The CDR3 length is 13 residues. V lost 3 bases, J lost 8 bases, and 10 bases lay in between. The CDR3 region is CASSLFRGGELFF. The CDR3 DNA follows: TGTGCCAGCAGCTTGTTCCGGGGAGGGGAGCTGTTTTTT.

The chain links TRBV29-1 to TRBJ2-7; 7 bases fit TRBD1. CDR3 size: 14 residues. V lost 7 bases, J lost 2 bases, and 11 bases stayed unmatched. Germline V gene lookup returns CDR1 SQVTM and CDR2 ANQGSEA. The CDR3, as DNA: TGCAGCGCATCCCCCAGGGGGTTAACCTACGAGCAGTACTTC. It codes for CSASPRGLTYEQYF.

The CDR3 nucleotides are TGTGCCAGCAGTGAAGGACCTAGCGGGGGGCTGCACGGGGAGCTGTTTTTT. It translates to CASSEGPSGGLHGELFF. This chain connects TRBV6-1 to TRBJ2-2; TRBD2 matches 11 bases. The V gene's germline CDR1 is MNHNS and CDR2 SASEGT. CDR3 size: 17 residues. V shed 1 base and J 7 bases; nucleotides not matched to a gene: 8.

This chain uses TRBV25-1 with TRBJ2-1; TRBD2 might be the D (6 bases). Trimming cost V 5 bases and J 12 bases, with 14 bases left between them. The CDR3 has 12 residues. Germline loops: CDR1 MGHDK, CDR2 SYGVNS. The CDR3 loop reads CASSYSGSVQFF. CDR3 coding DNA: TGTGCCAGCAGTTATAGCGGAAGTGTGCAGTTCTTC.

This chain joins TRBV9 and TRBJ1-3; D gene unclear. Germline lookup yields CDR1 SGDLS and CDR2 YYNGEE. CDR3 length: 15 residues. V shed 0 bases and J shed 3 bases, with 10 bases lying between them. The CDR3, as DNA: TGTGCCAGCAGCGTAGCTGAAGGGTTTGGAAACACCATATATTTT. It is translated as CASSVAEGFGNTIYF.

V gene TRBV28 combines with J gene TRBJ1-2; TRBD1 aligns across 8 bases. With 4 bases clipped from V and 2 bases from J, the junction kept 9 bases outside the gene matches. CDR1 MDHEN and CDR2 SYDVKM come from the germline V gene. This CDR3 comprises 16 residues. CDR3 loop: CASSSEGQAVNYGYTF. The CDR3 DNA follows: TGTGCCAGCAGTTCAGAGGGACAGGCGGTCAACTATGGCTACACCTTC.

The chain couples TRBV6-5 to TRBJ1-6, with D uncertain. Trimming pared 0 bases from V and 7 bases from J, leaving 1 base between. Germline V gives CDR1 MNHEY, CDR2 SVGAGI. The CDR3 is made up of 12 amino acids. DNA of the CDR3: TGTGCCAGCAGTTACTCGAATTCACCCCTCCACTTT. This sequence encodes CASSYSNSPLHF.

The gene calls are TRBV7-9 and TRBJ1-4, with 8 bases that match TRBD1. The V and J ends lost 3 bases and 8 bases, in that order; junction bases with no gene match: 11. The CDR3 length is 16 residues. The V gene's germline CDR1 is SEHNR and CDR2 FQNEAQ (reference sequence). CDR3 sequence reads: CASSLRSDRVREKLFF. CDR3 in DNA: TGTGCCAGCAGCTTGAGATCGGACAGGGTGAGGGAAAAACTGTTTTTT.

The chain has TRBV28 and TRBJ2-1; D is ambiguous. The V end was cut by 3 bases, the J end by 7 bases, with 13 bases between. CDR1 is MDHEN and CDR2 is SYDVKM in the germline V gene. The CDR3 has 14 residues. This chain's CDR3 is CASSFLGQQNEQFF. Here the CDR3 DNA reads TGTGCCAGCAGTTTCCTGGGCCAGCAGAATGAGCAGTTCTTC.

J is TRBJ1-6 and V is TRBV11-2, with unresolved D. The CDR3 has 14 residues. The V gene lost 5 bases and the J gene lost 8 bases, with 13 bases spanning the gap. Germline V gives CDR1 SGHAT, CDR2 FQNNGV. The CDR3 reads CASSPSGNDSPLHF. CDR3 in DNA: TGTGCCAGCAGCCCTTCGGGGAATGATTCACCCCTCCACTTT. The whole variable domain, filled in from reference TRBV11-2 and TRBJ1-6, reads EAGVAQSPRYKIIEKRQSVAFWCNPISGHATLYWYQQILGQGPKLLIQFQNNGVVDDSQLPKDRFSAERLKGVDSTLKIQPAKLEDSAVYLCASSPSGNDSPLHFGNGTRLTVT.

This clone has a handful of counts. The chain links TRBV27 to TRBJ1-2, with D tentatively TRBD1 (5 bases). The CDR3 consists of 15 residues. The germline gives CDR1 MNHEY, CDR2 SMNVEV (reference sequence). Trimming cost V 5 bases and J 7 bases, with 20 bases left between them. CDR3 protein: CASSPSVGAGAGYTF. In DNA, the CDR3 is TGTGCCAGCAGTCCCTCGGTAGGGGCCGGGGCTGGCTACACCTTC.

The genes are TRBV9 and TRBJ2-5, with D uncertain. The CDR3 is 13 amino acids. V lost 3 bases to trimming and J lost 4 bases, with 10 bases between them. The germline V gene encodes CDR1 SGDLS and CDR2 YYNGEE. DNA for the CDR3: TGTGCCAGCAGCGCGTCGGGTACAGAGACCCAGTACTTC. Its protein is CASSASGTETQYF.

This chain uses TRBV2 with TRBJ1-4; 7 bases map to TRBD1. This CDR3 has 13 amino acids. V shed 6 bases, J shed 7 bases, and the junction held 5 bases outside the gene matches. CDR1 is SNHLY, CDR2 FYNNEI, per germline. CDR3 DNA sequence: TGTGCCAGCAGAAGGACAGGAGCTGAAAAACTGTTTTTT. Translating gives CASRRTGAEKLFF.

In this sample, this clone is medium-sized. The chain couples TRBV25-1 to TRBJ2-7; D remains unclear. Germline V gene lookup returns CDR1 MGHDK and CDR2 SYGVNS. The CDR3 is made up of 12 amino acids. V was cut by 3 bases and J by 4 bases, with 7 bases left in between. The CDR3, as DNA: TGTGCCAGCAGTGACTTAGATTACGAGCAGTACTTC. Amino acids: CASSDLDYEQYF.